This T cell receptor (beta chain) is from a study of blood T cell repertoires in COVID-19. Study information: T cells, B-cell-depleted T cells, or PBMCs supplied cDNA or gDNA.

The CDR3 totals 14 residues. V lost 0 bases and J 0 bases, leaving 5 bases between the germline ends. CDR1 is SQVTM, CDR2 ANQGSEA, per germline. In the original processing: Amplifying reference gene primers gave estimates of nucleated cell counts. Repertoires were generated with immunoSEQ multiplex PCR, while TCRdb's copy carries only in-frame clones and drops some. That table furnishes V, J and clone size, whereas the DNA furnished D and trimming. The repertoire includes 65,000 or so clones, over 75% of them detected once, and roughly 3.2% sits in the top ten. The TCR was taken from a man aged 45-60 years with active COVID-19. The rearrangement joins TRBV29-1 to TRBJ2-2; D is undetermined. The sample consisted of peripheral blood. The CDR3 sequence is CSVEDGANTGELFF. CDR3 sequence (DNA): TGCAGCGTTGAAGACGGAGCGAACACCGGGGAGCTGTTTTTT.